The sequence of this TCR beta chain was determined in a study of Ad26.COV2.S vaccination and SARS-CoV-2 variants. Study background: Donor joined the COV1001 Ad26.COV2.S trial arm.

For this clone: The antigen remains unidentified.

The assay was immunoSEQ multiplex PCR, and TCRdb's table has in-frame clones only and misses some. The sample lists about 350,000 clones; roughly 90% were seen once. The ends lost 8 bases at V and 2 bases at J; junction bases unmatched: 6. The CDR3 covers 13 residues. Germline values: CDR1 MDHEN, CDR2 SYDVKM. Study findings and constraints: Total T cell responses may have been underestimated by the TCR breadth and depth analyses.

This sample's treatment: approximately 18 received Ad26.COV2.S at low or high dose, single or two shots; five or six received placebo; per-sample allocation not given. Samples analyzed were those drawn on day 63 after the first vaccine or placebo injection. Participants' vaccine, an Ad26 vector, delivered Wuhan-strain SARS-CoV-2 spike. The TCR comes from a person aged 18 to 65 who received the Ad26.COV2.S COVID-19 vaccine or a placebo. This sample comprised peripheral blood, obtained in a trial of Ad26.COV2.S vaccine versus placebo. The chain couples TRBV28 to TRBJ2-7, with TRBD2 identical over 7 bases. For the CDR3, the DNA is TGTGCCAGCGGTGGGGGAGGGGCCTACGAGCAGTACTTC. Encoded protein: CASGGGGAYEQYF.